A selection of T cell receptor beta chains follows, all from one sample in a study of blood T cell repertoires in COVID-19. Libraries were prepared by immunoSEQ multiplex PCR; TCRdb keeps only in-frame clonotypes and omits some of them. The repertoire holds about 260,000 clones, with roughly 86% as singletons. The sequenced sample consisted of peripheral blood. The receptors derive from a woman aged 25 to 39 with COVID-19, enrolled during active disease. Each CDR3 is given with its conserved first and last residue. Fields, in order: CDR3 length, V gene, J gene, CDR3 protein.

length: 13
V: TRBV15
J: TRBJ2-5
CDR3: CATSVRDKETQYF

length: 15
V: TRBV19
J: TRBJ2-2
CDR3: CASTLTGRWTGELFF

length: 14
V: TRBV7-3
J: TRBJ2-2
CDR3: CASSLSRNTGELFF

length: 15
V: TRBV30
J: TRBJ1-6
CDR3: CAWSAPGTRNSPLHF

length: 17
V: TRBV18
J: TRBJ2-7
CDR3: CASSSLGLLAGGYEQYF

length: 13
V: TRBV2
J: TRBJ2-7
CDR3: CASSGTSTYEQYF

length: 14
V: TRBV18
J: TRBJ2-7
CDR3: CASSPPQGNYEQYF

length: 14
V: TRBV5-1
J: TRBJ1-1
CDR3: CASSGGAGGAEAFF

length: 15
V: TRBV7-9
J: TRBJ1-5
CDR3: CASSQGSSSNQPQHF

length: 14
V: TRBV19
J: TRBJ1-4
CDR3: CASSLLGVDEKLFF

length: 15
V: TRBV4-3
J: TRBJ2-7
CDR3: CASSRTSGGTYEQYF

length: 16
V: TRBV5-1
J: TRBJ2-2
CDR3: CASSLGDRVVAGELFF

length: 15
V: TRBV11-1
J: TRBJ2-2
CDR3: CASSARQGSAGELFF

length: 16
V: TRBV18
J: TRBJ1-5
CDR3: CASSPNNRGRNQPQHF

length: 16
V: TRBV7-2
J: TRBJ1-3
CDR3: CASSLEPTHSGNTIYF

length: 14
V: TRBV5-1
J: TRBJ2-5
CDR3: CASSFRDSGKTQYF

length: 14
V: TRBV6-5
J: TRBJ1-1
CDR3: CASSRRMPGDEAFF

length: 15
V: TRBV10-3
J: TRBJ2-5
CDR3: CAISGLTGHQETQYF

length: 11
V: TRBV30
J: TRBJ2-1
CDR3: CAWERGTEQFF

length: 14
V: TRBV7-8
J: TRBJ2-5
CDR3: CASSLGALQETQYF

length: 15
V: TRBV2
J: TRBJ2-2
CDR3: CASSEETGALGELFF

length: 17
V: TRBV28
J: TRBJ2-7
CDR3: CASSYTKTSGSLNEQYF

length: 14
V: TRBV29-1
J: TRBJ2-1
CDR3: CSVEILAGDNEQFF

length: 15
V: TRBV7-8
J: TRBJ2-7
CDR3: CASSPRGQGVGEQYF

length: 17
V: TRBV12-1
J: TRBJ1-4
CDR3: CASSIRDRGLWDEKLFF

length: 15
V: TRBV7-9
J: TRBJ1-2
CDR3: CASSTGGAANYGYTF

length: 13
V: TRBV28
J: TRBJ1-5
CDR3: CASNQGRHQPQHF

length: 15
V: TRBV27
J: TRBJ2-1
CDR3: CASSLSGDSDNEQFF

length: 14
V: TRBV7-7
J: TRBJ2-2
CDR3: CASSRSGSTGELFF

length: 15
V: TRBV2
J: TRBJ1-2
CDR3: CASSFRGTALYGYTF

length: 14
V: TRBV4-3
J: TRBJ1-2
CDR3: CASSQGLQNYGYTF

length: 16
V: TRBV24-1
J: TRBJ2-5
CDR3: CATSDSRDSLGETQYF

length: 9
V: TRBV28
J: TRBJ2-3
CDR3: CAAGATQYF

length: 19
V: TRBV7-9
J: TRBJ1-2
CDR3: CASSLLSTREEGRNYGYTF

length: 16
V: TRBV6-1
J: TRBJ2-1
CDR3: CASSEALPGGPYEQFF

length: 12
V: TRBV2
J: TRBJ1-1
CDR3: CASARGRTEAFF

length: 14
V: TRBV7-9
J: TRBJ2-5
CDR3: CASSSGQTQETQYF

length: 15
V: TRBV5-1
J: TRBJ2-3
CDR3: CASSSGLEGTDTQYF

length: 12
V: TRBV30
J: TRBJ2-7
CDR3: CAWSLLADEQYF

length: 16
V: TRBV30
J: TRBJ1-6
CDR3: CAWRNPGQGQGSPLHF

length: 15
V: TRBV9
J: TRBJ1-1
CDR3: CASSPRQGGNTEAFF

length: 15
V: TRBV7-9
J: TRBJ2-3
CDR3: CASSFRDSRTDTQYF

length: 16
V: TRBV28
J: TRBJ2-6
CDR3: CASIAGDFSGANVLTF

length: 12
V: TRBV19
J: TRBJ2-3
CDR3: CASRTGADTQYF

length: 13
V: TRBV10-1
J: TRBJ1-5
CDR3: CASSAGIGQPQHF

length: 15
V: TRBV15
J: TRBJ1-5
CDR3: CATSPRTGRNQPQHF

length: 12
V: TRBV20-1
J: TRBJ2-7
CDR3: CSASQGQYEQYF

length: 19
V: TRBV7-9
J: TRBJ2-7
CDR3: CASSLGLPGGGAGAYEQYF

length: 17
V: TRBV19
J: TRBJ2-3
CDR3: CASSMAIAGGPADTQYF

length: 14
V: TRBV27
J: TRBJ1-2
CDR3: CASSPSGRGYGYTF

length: 13
V: TRBV11-1
J: TRBJ1-2
CDR3: CASSPRGAYGYTF

length: 15
V: TRBV14
J: TRBJ1-2
CDR3: CASSPLDKLNYGYTF

length: 15
V: TRBV18
J: TRBJ1-1
CDR3: CASSLALAGNTEAFF

length: 13
V: TRBV30
J: TRBJ1-1
CDR3: CAWGVQGNTEAFF

length: 12
V: TRBV2
J: TRBJ2-1
CDR3: CASSGDRVVEFF

length: 15
V: TRBV19
J: TRBJ2-6
CDR3: CASSRTGDGANVLTF

length: 15
V: TRBV3-1/TRBV3-2
J: TRBJ2-7
CDR3: CASSQEAGTGLEQYF

length: 15
V: TRBV7-2
J: TRBJ1-6
CDR3: CASTLHRDSGSPLHF